These 32 T cell receptor beta chains were sequenced from one sample in a study of early T cells in non-severe SARS-CoV-2 infection. Each CDR3 protein gets one entry after TCRdb re-called the 5' RACE reads with MiXCR. The profile shows over 50,000 distinct CDR3 sequences, over 9.5% of them singletons. Sequencing was done on a sample of whole blood. All receptors derive from an adult who was a healthcare worker with PCR-confirmed SARS-CoV-2 infection or an uninfected control (not recorded which).

A note on this clonotype: With a much larger clone just one base away, this may be a read error. The CDR3 loop reads CASSPSAVGGCTF. Here the CDR3 DNA reads TGTGCCAGCAGCCCGTCGGCCGTAGGTGGCTGCACCTTC. The chain links TRBV14 to TRBJ1-2; D is ambiguous. The germline V gene encodes CDR1 SGHDN and CDR2 FVKESK. This CDR3 is built from 13 residues. Combining the CDR3 with reference TRBV14 and TRBJ1-2 gives the whole variable domain EAGVTQFPSHSVIEKGQTVTLRCDPISGHDNLYWYRRVMGKEIKFLLHFVKESKQDESGMPNNRFLAERTGGTYSTLKVQPAELEDSGVYFCASSPSAVGGCTFGSGTRLTVV.

There are a few counts of this clonotype. The chain couples TRBV7-2 to TRBJ2-1, with 7 nucleotides matching TRBD2. The V gene end was trimmed by 7 bases and the J gene end by 5 bases; junction bases not matched to a gene: 11. The CDR3 contains 15 residues. The germline V gene encodes CDR1 SGHTA and CDR2 FQGNSA. The CDR3 is CASTQTSRLNNEQFF. In DNA form, the CDR3 reads TGTGCCAGCACCCAGACTAGCCGCTTGAACAATGAGCAGTTCTTC.

The table lists this clonotype with many counts. The chain is built from TRBV30 and TRBJ2-1; 8 nucleotides agree with TRBD2. Germline CDR1 GTSNPN, CDR2 SVGIG (reference sequence). The CDR3 sequence is 14 residues long. Losses at the gene ends were 6 bases for V and 2 bases for J; bases not matched to a gene: 6. The CDR3 DNA is TGTGCCTGTTCGGAGCGGGAGCCCTACAATGAGCAGTTCTTC. Its protein product is CACSEREPYNEQFF.

This clonotype was seen at least ten times. The rearrangement uses TRBV25-1 and TRBJ1-5, with D hard to call. Germline lookup yields CDR1 MGHDK and CDR2 SYGVNS. This CDR3 has 13 residues. V gave up 1 base and J gave up 2 bases, with 3 bases separating them. The CDR3 loop reads CASSEWGNQPQHF. The CDR3 DNA is TGTGCCAGCAGTGAATGGGGCAATCAGCCCCAGCATTTT. The full variable domain, with the rest looked up from reference TRBV25-1 and TRBJ1-5, is EADIYQTPRYLVIGTGKKITLECSQTMGHDKMYWYQQDPGMELHLIHYSYGVNSTEKGDLSSESTVSRIRTEHFPLTLESARPSHTSQYLCASSEWGNQPQHFGDGTRLSIL.

With regard to this clonotype: Given a much more abundant clone one base away, this may be a read error. V and J are TRBV7-9 and TRBJ2-1; D remains unclear. Germline V lookup: CDR1 SEHNR, CDR2 FQNEAQ (reference sequence). The CDR3 is 12 amino acids. CDR3 sequence reads: CASSFVKDELFF. CDR3 sequence (DNA): TGTGCCAGCAGCTTCGTGAAGGATGAGCTGTTCTTC.

This chain links TRBV5-1 with TRBJ2-7, with D tentatively TRBD2 (6 bases). Trimming removed 0 bases at V and 2 bases at J, with 21 bases between. The CDR3 spans 18 residues. From germline, CDR1 is SGHRS and CDR2 YFSETQ. CDR3 protein: CASSLVNTGRGPPYEQYF. In DNA, the CDR3 is TGCGCCAGCAGCTTGGTTAATACGGGGCGGGGCCCACCCTACGAGCAGTACTTC.

This clonotype was counted ten times or more. The gene calls are TRBV19 and TRBJ2-2, with 10 bases matching TRBD1. Germline values: CDR1 LNHDA, CDR2 SQIVND (reference sequence). The J segment lost 5 bases and the V segment lost 6 bases, leaving 9 bases of the junction unmatched. The CDR3 consists of 16 residues. In DNA form, the CDR3 reads TGTGCCAGTAGAGACAGGGGGCGAGAGGCTACCGGGGAGCTGTTTTTT. This translates into CASRDRGREATGELFF.

The chain couples TRBV5-1 to TRBJ2-1; TRBD2 might be the D (6 bases). This CDR3 is 13 amino acids long. The germline V gene has CDR1 SGHRS and CDR2 YFSETQ. The V gene lost 6 bases and the J gene lost 3 bases, with 10 bases spanning the gap. The CDR3 DNA sequence: TGCGCCAGCACCCGGGAGATCTACAATGAGCAGTTCTTC. Translation: CASTREIYNEQFF. The whole variable domain, filled in from reference TRBV5-1 and TRBJ2-1, reads KAGVTQTPRYLIKTRGQQVTLSCSPISGHRSVSWYQQTPGQGLQFLFEYFSETQRNKGNFPGRFSGRQFSNSRSEMNVSTLELGDSALYLCASTREIYNEQFFGPGTRLTVL.

This clonotype was detected many times. The CDR3 sequence is CASSGDGTGSEQYF. In DNA form, the CDR3 reads TGTGCCAGCAGTGGTGACGGGACAGGTTCCGAGCAGTACTTC. This sequence joins TRBV2 and TRBJ2-7, with 8 bases aligning to TRBD1. Germline CDR1 reads SNHLY; CDR2 reads FYNNEI. The CDR3 sequence is 14 residues long. Losses at the gene ends were 4 bases for V and 6 bases for J; bases not matched to a gene: 8.

This clonotype was detected ten times or more. The chain uses TRBV13 and TRBJ2-7; D possibly corresponds to TRBD2 (5 bases). The CDR3 has 14 amino acids. The V end was cut by 0 bases, the J end by 5 bases, with 11 bases between. Germline lookup yields CDR1 PRHDT and CDR2 FYEKMQ (reference sequence). CDR3 sequence reads: CASSLGTGVHEQYF. The DNA for the CDR3 is TGTGCCAGCAGCTTAGGGACCGGGGTCCACGAGCAGTACTTC.

V is TRBV7-2 and J is TRBJ2-5; 12 bases fit TRBD2. This CDR3 region has 14 residues. From germline, CDR1 is SGHTA and CDR2 FQGNSA. The junction had 2 bases not matched to a gene; V was cut back by 4 bases and J by 5 bases. CDR3 in amino acids: CASSYGLAGETQYF. In nucleotides, the CDR3 is TGTGCCAGCAGCTACGGACTAGCGGGGGAGACCCAGTACTTC.

This clonotype was seen at least ten times. This chain connects TRBV20-1 to TRBJ2-7; no firm D call. The germline CDR1 and CDR2 sequences are DFQATT and SNEGSKA (reference sequence). The CDR3 length is 15 residues. V was pared by 0 bases and J by 4 bases, with 16 bases between. Here the CDR3 DNA reads TGCAGTGCTAGAGATGACGGAGTTGGTAGGTACGAGCAGTACTTC. Encoded protein: CSARDDGVGRYEQYF.

This clonotype was picked up a small number of times. This rearrangement joins TRBV20-1 to TRBJ2-1; 10 bases align to TRBD2. CDR1 is DFQATT, CDR2 SNEGSKA, per germline (reference sequence). After removal of 0 bases from V and 7 bases from J, the junction contained 6 bases not matched to a gene. The length of the CDR3 is 15 residues. The CDR3 spells CSARDLAGGLNEQFF. The CDR3 nucleotides are TGCAGTGCTAGAGATTTAGCGGGGGGTCTAAATGAGCAGTTCTTC.

The chain recombines TRBV6-5 with TRBJ2-3; D ambiguous. Between the trimmed V and J ends, which lost 2 bases and 2 bases, there was a span of 11 bases. This CDR3 is built from 15 residues. Germline V gene lookup returns CDR1 MNHEY and CDR2 SVGAGI. DNA of the CDR3: TGTGCCAGCAGTTACGCGGATAGGACCACAGATACGCAGTATTTT. As protein: CASSYADRTTDTQYF.

This clonotype was recorded at least ten times. Here the CDR3 reads CSVSQAWDRLTASYGYTF. The CDR3 coding sequence is TGCAGCGTTAGTCAGGCCTGGGACAGATTAACGGCCTCCTATGGCTACACCTTC. This sequence joins TRBV29-1 and TRBJ1-2; the match to TRBD1 covers 7 bases. The V gene end was trimmed by 5 bases and the J gene end by 4 bases; junction bases not matched to a gene: 22. The CDR3 totals 18 residues. Germline loops: CDR1 SQVTM, CDR2 ANQGSEA.

This clonotype has ten or more counts. In nucleotides, the CDR3 is TGTGCCAGCAGCTTAGCGGGAGGGGATACGCAGTATTTT. Translated: CASSLAGGDTQYF. The chain links TRBV7-3 to TRBJ2-3, with TRBD2 identical over 9 bases. The CDR3 runs 13 residues. Germline V lookup: CDR1 SGHTA, CDR2 FQGTGA. V trimming: 2 bases; J trimming: 6 bases; junction bases outside the gene matches: 0.

This clonotype has more than one count but fewer than ten. V is TRBV6-2 or TRBV6-3 and J is TRBJ2-1, with D possibly TRBD2 on 6 matching bases. Trimming cost V 2 bases and J 2 bases, with 19 bases left between them. Germline V gene sequence: CDR1 MNHEY, CDR2 SVGEGT. The CDR3 totals 18 residues. CDR3 nucleotides: TGTGCCAGCAGTTACACTAAAACGGGGACTGGGGCCTACAATGAGCAGTTCTTC. Protein sequence: CASSYTKTGTGAYNEQFF.

The rearrangement links TRBV20-1 to TRBJ2-2, with 9 bases that match TRBD2. The CDR3 runs 14 residues. CDR1 DFQATT and CDR2 SNEGSKA come from the germline V gene (reference sequence). V lost 3 bases to trimming and J lost 4 bases; unmatched junction nucleotides: 3. The CDR3 DNA reads TGCAGTGCTAGTGGCGGGAGGGCCACCGGGGAGCTGTTTTTT. Protein product: CSASGGRATGELFF.

This clonotype was seen repeatedly, ten times or more. The chain is built from TRBV29-1 and TRBJ1-1; D is unresolved. V was cut by 3 bases and J by 3 bases, with 11 bases left in between. This CDR3 has 13 residues. Germline V gene lookup returns CDR1 SQVTM and CDR2 ANQGSEA. Here the CDR3 reads CSVEVGWDTEAFF. As DNA, the CDR3 is TGCAGCGTTGAGGTGGGGTGGGACACTGAAGCTTTCTTT.

The table lists this clonotype with a few counts. The CDR3 loop reads CASSLVLGHNTGELFF. The CDR3 DNA follows: TGTGCCAGCAGCTTAGTTCTGGGACACAACACCGGGGAGCTGTTTTTT. The chain joins TRBV11-2 to TRBJ2-2; tentative D call: TRBD1 (6 bases). Germline V CDR1 and CDR2: SGHAT, FQNNGV. The CDR3 is 16 amino acids. V lost 1 base and J lost 2, with 11 bases in between.

The V and J genes are TRBV14 and TRBJ2-1; TRBD2 is a possible D gene (7 bases). V was pared by 4 bases and J by 6 bases, with 16 bases between. Germline values: CDR1 SGHDN, CDR2 FVKESK. The CDR3 runs to 15 residues. The DNA for the CDR3 is TGTGCCAGCAGCCCCCCAGGGGCGGGGGTCAATGAGCAGTTCTTC. This translates into CASSPPGAGVNEQFF.

This chain joins TRBV12-3 or TRBV12-4 and TRBJ2-5; D not resolved. Trimming shortened V by 5 bases and J by 4 bases, and 5 bases separated the two germline ends. The CDR3 loop spans 11 amino acids. The CDR3 is CASSILETQYF. For the CDR3, the DNA is TGTGCCAGCAGTATTCTAGAGACCCAGTACTTC.

This chain joins TRBV18 and TRBJ2-1; D not certain. The CDR3 has 12 residues. V lost 3 bases to trimming and J lost 5 bases, with 5 bases between them. Germline-derived CDR1 and CDR2 are KGHSH and LQKENI. In nucleotides, the CDR3 is TGTGCCAGCTCACCGGTAGACAATGAGCAGTTCTTC. Protein sequence: CASSPVDNEQFF.

CDR3 sequence reads: CASSLKGPQETQYF. In nucleotides, the CDR3 is TGCGCCAGCAGCTTGAAGGGTCCTCAAGAGACCCAGTACTTC. The V call is TRBV5-1, the J call TRBJ2-5; D unresolved. In germline, CDR1 is SGHRS, CDR2 YFSETQ. Trimming shortened V by 1 base and J by 2 bases, and 9 bases separated the two germline ends. CDR3 size: 14 residues.

This clonotype was observed at least ten times. The chain recombines TRBV9 with TRBJ1-1; D possibly corresponds to TRBD1 (6 bases). Trimming took 6 bases from V and 2 from J, leaving 14 bases between them. The CDR3 runs 14 residues. Germline assignment: CDR1 SGDLS and CDR2 YYNGEE. CDR3 loop: CASNPGQDNTEAFF. The CDR3 bases are TGTGCCAGCAACCCGGGACAAGACAACACTGAAGCTTTCTTT.

This clonotype was detected many times. The chain has TRBV28 and TRBJ2-3; TRBD1 matches at 11 bases. Germline V lookup: CDR1 MDHEN, CDR2 SYDVKM. V was clipped by 3 bases and J by 1 base; unmatched bases: 3. The CDR3 runs to 16 residues. This chain's CDR3 is CASSLPGQGGTDTQYF. CDR3 in DNA: TGTGCCAGCAGTTTGCCGGGACAGGGGGGCACAGATACGCAGTATTTT.

This clonotype has ten or more counts. V and J are TRBV12-3 or TRBV12-4 and TRBJ1-1, with 7 bases identical to TRBD1. The CDR3 extends over 15 amino acids. Germline trimming cut 6 bases from V and 5 bases from J; bases unmatched to any gene: 12. Here the CDR3 reads CASSAPDRVGTEAFF. The CDR3 DNA follows: TGTGCCAGCAGCGCTCCCGACAGGGTCGGGACTGAAGCTTTCTTT.

Regarding this clonotype: A much bigger clone sits one base away, suggesting this may be a read error. The V and J genes are TRBV7-9 and TRBJ2-3, with D unclear. Trimming took 3 bases from V and 1 from J, leaving 11 bases between them. CDR1 is SEHNR and CDR2 is FQNEAQ in the germline V gene (reference sequence). The CDR3 has 15 residues. The CDR3 sequence: CASSFMSTRTDTQYF. DNA for the CDR3: TGTGCCAGCAGCTTTATGTCTACCCGCACAGATACGCAGTATTTT.

This clonotype was detected ten times or more. This chain links TRBV2 with TRBJ2-7; D is possibly TRBD2 (5 bases). With 6 bases removed from V and 2 bases from J, the gap between germline ends came to 11 bases. Germline V CDR1 and CDR2: SNHLY, FYNNEI. CDR3 length equals 13 residues. The CDR3 DNA is TGTGCCAGCAGCGCGGACTCAGCCTACGAGCAGTACTTC. Its protein is CASSADSAYEQYF.

Many counts were recorded for this clonotype. V and J are TRBV11-2 and TRBJ1-2; the match to TRBD1 covers 8 bases. This CDR3 region has 15 residues. J gave up 5 bases and V 4 bases, and 9 bases lay outside the gene matches. Per germline, CDR1 SGHAT and CDR2 FQNNGV. CDR3 in amino acids: CASSSHGQGRYGYTF. In nucleotides, the CDR3 is TGTGCCAGCAGCTCACACGGACAGGGACGGTATGGCTACACCTTC.

This clonotype was found many times. The chain is built from TRBV7-3 and TRBJ2-5; 8 bases agree with TRBD1. Germline CDR1 and CDR2: SGHTA and FQGTGA. The CDR3 is 15 amino acids. The junction had 6 bases not matched to a gene; V was cut back by 1 base and J by 5 bases. CDR3 DNA: TGTGCCAGCAGCTTAAGTGGACAGGGAGTGGAGACCCAGTACTTC. Translating it yields CASSLSGQGVETQYF.

This clonotype showed up many times. This chain connects TRBV7-3 to TRBJ1-1; the match to TRBD1 covers 8 bases. The V gene end was trimmed by 7 bases and the J gene end by 1 base; junction bases not matched to a gene: 5. This CDR3 is 14 amino acids long. Germline assignment: CDR1 SGHTA and CDR2 FQGTGA. As DNA, the CDR3 is TGTGCCAGCAAGCCCGGACAGGGGAACACTGAAGCTTTCTTT. Its translation is CASKPGQGNTEAFF. Using reference TRBV7-3 and TRBJ1-1 for the parts outside the CDR3, the full variable domain is GAGVSQTPSNKVTEKGKYVELRCDPISGHTALYWYRQSLGQGPEFLIYFQGTGAADDSGLPNDRFFAVRPEGSVSTLKIQRTERGDSAVYLCASKPGQGNTEAFFGQGTRLTVV.